One and the same sample provided the 32 T cell receptor beta chains below, sequenced in a study of blood T cell repertoires in COVID-19. Some clones are missing from TCRdb's copy, which holds only in-frame ones; the method was immunoSEQ multiplex PCR. Found here are some 210,000 clones, 80% to 90% of them singletons; the top ten hold around 9.2%. The sequenced sample was PBMCs or T cells enriched from blood (not recorded which). These receptors were collected from a man between 35 and 55 years old who had recovered from COVID-19.

V and J are TRBV3-1 (or the pseudogene TRBV3-2) and TRBJ2-7; D is possibly TRBD2 (6 bases). Germline assignment: CDR1 LGHDT and CDR2 YNNKEL (reference sequence). V was shortened by 3 bases and J by 6 bases, with 12 bases between the two germline ends. The CDR3 has 13 amino acids. Here the CDR3 DNA reads TGTGCCAGCAGCCATAGGTCCGGGGGCGAGCAGTACTTC. Translating gives CASSHRSGGEQYF.

The genes are TRBV7-9 and TRBJ1-4; maybe TRBD1 (5 bases). CDR1 is SEHNR, CDR2 FQNEAQ, per germline (reference sequence). The CDR3 has 17 amino acids. Trimming took off 5 bases at V and 6 bases at J, with 22 bases between the two ends. The DNA of the CDR3 is TGTGCCAGCAGCCCCGATACGGGACTCGGGGGACATGAAAAACTGTTTTTT. Its protein is CASSPDTGLGGHEKLFF.

This clone appeared a few times. The chain recombines TRBV19 with TRBJ2-1; possibly TRBD2 for D (6 bases). The germline gives CDR1 LNHDA, CDR2 SQIVND (reference sequence). Trimming left V 4 bases short and J 4 bases short, with 8 bases between. The CDR3 length is 13 residues. In DNA, the CDR3 is TGTGCCAGTAGTACGACTAGGTACAATGAGCAGTTCTTC. It is translated as CASSTTRYNEQFF.

In this sample, this clone turned up once. The rearrangement uses TRBV6-5 and TRBJ2-1, with D perhaps TRBD1 (5 bases). V gave up 7 bases and J gave up 12 bases, with 10 bases separating them. Germline-derived CDR1 and CDR2 are MNHEY and SVGAGI. CDR3 length: 10 amino acids. The CDR3 is CASKGIGQFF. The CDR3 DNA follows: TGTGCCAGCAAGGGGATTGGGCAGTTCTTC.

V and J are TRBV12-1 and TRBJ2-7; the table's TRBD2 call for D was not verified on the DNA. TRBV12-1 is described as a pseudogene. The CDR3 is 17 amino acids. This CDR3 reads CASSSTTSGSLSYEQYF. CDR3 coding DNA: TGTGCCAGCAGCTCCACGACTAGCGGGTCCCTCTCCTACGAGCAGTACTTC.

This rearrangement joins TRBV18 to TRBJ2-3; TRBD2 matches at 12 bases. J gave up 4 bases and V 3 bases, and 2 bases lay outside the gene matches. The CDR3 is 15 residues long. CDR1 KGHSH and CDR2 LQKENI come from the germline V gene. The CDR3 loop is CASSPGLAGPDTQYF. CDR3 sequence (DNA): TGTGCCAGCTCACCGGGACTAGCGGGCCCAGATACGCAGTATTTT.

This chain connects TRBV27 to TRBJ1-1; D is ambiguous. Per germline, CDR1 MNHEY and CDR2 SMNVEV (reference sequence). V shed 6 bases and J shed 1 base, with 9 bases lying between them. This CDR3 comprises 13 residues. In DNA, the CDR3 is TGTGCCAGCAGACCGCGGCCGAACACTGAAGCTTTCTTT. Its protein is CASRPRPNTEAFF.

The rearrangement joins TRBV7-6 to TRBJ2-3; D may be TRBD2 (6 bases). Trimming removed 6 bases from V and 3 bases from J, with 16 bases in between. The CDR3 extends over 15 amino acids. Germline CDR1 reads SGHVS; CDR2 reads FNYEAQ. The CDR3 nucleotides read TGTGCCAGCAGTTTTCTGGGGGGTGTTACAGATACGCAGTATTTT. It yields the protein CASSFLGGVTDTQYF.

The CDR3 DNA sequence: TGTGCCAGCAGTGAGTTGGGGAGGGAGGTGGAGACCCAGTACTTC. This sequence encodes CASSELGREVETQYF. The chain has TRBV2 and TRBJ2-5, with 7 nucleotides matching TRBD2. The V segment lost 3 bases and the J segment 5 bases; nucleotides outside the gene matches: 9. The CDR3 has 15 residues. The germline CDR1 and CDR2 sequences are SNHLY and FYNNEI.

The genes are TRBV27 and TRBJ2-2; possible D gene TRBD1, 5 bases. Germline CDR1 MNHEY, CDR2 SMNVEV (reference sequence). V lost 9 bases, J lost 7 bases, and 6 bases lay in between. The CDR3 has 10 amino acids. The CDR3 DNA sequence: TGTGCCAGTAGGGGCGGGGAGCTGTTTTTT. It yields the protein CASRGGELFF.

V and J are TRBV2 and TRBJ1-1; no firm D call. The CDR3 has 12 amino acids. Germline V gives CDR1 SNHLY, CDR2 FYNNEI. V lost 0 bases to trimming and J lost 11 bases, with 10 bases between them. The CDR3 nucleotides read TGTGCCAGCAGTGAAGCCGCCCGCGGGGCTTTCTTT. Translating gives CASSEAARGAFF.

The rearrangement links TRBV5-5 to TRBJ2-7; 8 bases agree with TRBD1. There are 15 residues in the CDR3. Trimming removed 2 bases from V and 6 bases from J; junction bases left unmatched: 10. CDR1 SGHKS and CDR2 YYEKEE come from the germline V gene (reference sequence). In nucleotides, the CDR3 is TGTGCCAGCAGCTTAATTACAGGGGGGCTGGGCGAGCAGTACTTC. This sequence encodes CASSLITGGLGEQYF.

The chain couples TRBV3-1 (or the pseudogene TRBV3-2) to TRBJ2-1; 8 nucleotides align to TRBD1. Germline V gene data show CDR1 as LGHDT and CDR2 as YNNKEL (reference sequence). V was pared by 5 bases and J by 7 bases, with 10 bases of the junction left unmatched. The CDR3 is 15 amino acids. CDR3 loop: CASSARDRRANEQFF. The DNA for the CDR3 is TGTGCCAGCAGCGCCCGGGACAGGAGGGCTAATGAGCAGTTCTTC.

V is TRBV2 and J is TRBJ2-7; a possible D gene is TRBD1 (6 bases). Germline V gives CDR1 SNHLY, CDR2 FYNNEI. This CDR3 spans 14 amino acids. V dropped 4 bases and J dropped 1 base, with 11 bases sitting between them. This chain's CDR3 is CASSGPGESYEQYF. CDR3 coding DNA: TGTGCCAGCAGTGGGCCAGGGGAATCCTACGAGCAGTACTTC.

The chain carries TRBV11-1 and TRBJ2-1, with 13 bases lining up with TRBD2. V lost 5 bases, J lost 9 bases, and 7 bases stayed unmatched. The CDR3 is made up of 15 amino acids. Germline loops: CDR1 SGHAT, CDR2 FQDESV (reference sequence). The CDR3 nucleotides read TGTGCCAGCAGCCTGGGACTAGCGGGAAGCATTGAGCAGTTCTTC. Encoded protein: CASSLGLAGSIEQFF.

The chain couples TRBV5-1 to TRBJ1-4; TRBD1 might be the D (6 bases). The CDR3 covers 14 residues. CDR1 is SGHRS, CDR2 YFSETQ, per germline. Trimming removed 7 bases at V and 4 bases at J, with 14 bases between. In DNA, the CDR3 is TGCGCCAGCCGCGGGGGGCTGAGTAATGAAAAACTGTTTTTT. Translating gives CASRGGLSNEKLFF.

The chain couples TRBV14 to TRBJ1-1; D is unclear. V was trimmed by 3 bases and J by 10 bases, leaving 15 bases between them. This CDR3 is 13 amino acids long. Germline-derived CDR1 and CDR2 are SGHDN and FVKESK. The CDR3 bases are TGTGCCAGCAGCCATAGCGGCGGCAGACGAGCTTTCTTT. Translation: CASSHSGGRRAFF.

As concerns this clone: One end of the junction fails to match germline, which may point to a read error. This chain uses TRBV30 with TRBJ1-5; D unclear. Per germline, CDR1 GTSNPN and CDR2 SVGIG (reference sequence). The CDR3 has 13 residues. CDR3 sequence reads: CASSWQSNQPQHF. CDR3 in DNA: TGTGCCTCGAGTTGGCAAAGCAATCAGCCCCAGCATTTT.

This rearrangement joins TRBV5-4 to TRBJ2-5; TRBD2 is a possible D gene (7 bases). Trimming removed 0 bases at V and 7 bases at J, with 19 bases between. The CDR3 runs to 16 residues. Germline lookup yields CDR1 SGHNT and CDR2 YYREEE (reference sequence). In DNA form, the CDR3 reads TGTGCCAGCAGCTTGGGGGGGGCGGGGGCCCTTGTGACCCAGTACTTC. Encoded protein: CASSLGGAGALVTQYF. The entire variable domain, with the rest obtained from reference TRBV5-4 and TRBJ2-5, is as follows: ETGVTQSPTHLIKTRGQQVTLRCSSQSGHNTVSWYQQALGQGPQFIFQYYREEENGRGNFPPRFSGLQFPNYSSELNVNALELDDSALYLCASSLGGAGALVTQYFGPGTRLLVL.

The chain joins TRBV5-1 to TRBJ1-3, with D unresolved. There are 16 residues in the CDR3. Germline lookup yields CDR1 SGHRS and CDR2 YFSETQ. Trimming pared 4 bases from V and 0 bases from J, leaving 14 bases between. The CDR3 bases are TGCGCCAGCAGCAGACCCGGCGCGGACTCTGGAAACACCATATATTTT. This gives the protein CASSRPGADSGNTIYF.

The rearrangement links TRBV27 to TRBJ1-6; D is perhaps TRBD1 (5 bases). Deletions cut 5 bases from V and 7 bases from J, with 21 bases between. Germline assignment: CDR1 MNHEY and CDR2 SMNVEV (reference sequence). The CDR3 loop spans 17 amino acids. The CDR3: CASSPQSGGRQNSPLHF. In DNA, the CDR3 is TGTGCCAGCAGTCCTCAGTCGGGGGGTCGACAGAATTCACCCCTCCACTTT.

The V call is TRBV5-4, the J call TRBJ1-2; 12 positions agree with TRBD1. The CDR3 loop spans 16 amino acids. Germline trimming cut 4 bases from V and 4 bases from J; bases unmatched to any gene: 8. CDR1 and CDR2 from the germline V gene are SGHNT and YYREEE (reference sequence). The CDR3 nucleotides are TGTGCCAGCAGCCAACCAGGGACAGGGGGCCTCTATGGCTACACCTTC. This encodes CASSQPGTGGLYGYTF.

The sample holds one count of this clone. The V gene is TRBV5-1, the J gene TRBJ1-3; D is ambiguous. The CDR3 spans 14 residues. The V end was cut by 0 bases, the J end by 4 bases, with 8 bases between. Germline V CDR1 and CDR2: SGHRS, YFSETQ. In nucleotides, the CDR3 is TGCGCCAGCAGCTTGGGGGGAGAAGGAAACACCATATATTTT. It codes for CASSLGGEGNTIYF.

The chain joins TRBV2 to TRBJ1-2, with 7 bases that match TRBD1. Germline V gene sequence: CDR1 SNHLY, CDR2 FYNNEI. The CDR3 sequence is 14 residues long. With 7 bases clipped from V and 8 bases from J, the junction kept 13 bases outside the gene matches. The CDR3 nucleotides read TGTGCCAGCAAAAAGGAGAGGGGGCGTTGGGGCTACACCTTC. It yields the protein CASKKERGRWGYTF.

V is TRBV12-3 or TRBV12-4 and J is TRBJ2-1, with D possibly matching TRBD1 (5 bases). The CDR3 runs 11 residues. Trimming pared 8 bases from V and 8 bases from J, leaving 10 bases between. The CDR3 spells CASDLGDEQFF. The CDR3 nucleotides read TGTGCCAGCGACCTAGGGGATGAGCAGTTCTTC.

V and J are TRBV5-1 and TRBJ1-1, with D perhaps TRBD1 (6 bases). The CDR3 has 14 amino acids. Trimming removed 5 bases from V and 1 base from J, with 12 bases in between. Germline CDR1 and CDR2: SGHRS and YFSETQ. CDR3 coding DNA: TGCGCCAGCAGGATACAGGGTTCGAACACTGAAGCTTTCTTT. Protein product: CASRIQGSNTEAFF.

CDR3 sequence: CASSSGSLATQYF. The DNA for the CDR3 is TGTGCCAGCAGTTCCGGGTCCCTGGCGACCCAGTACTTC. The rearrangement links TRBV7-8 to TRBJ2-5; no clear D. V lost 6 bases, J lost 7 bases, and 15 bases lay in between. The CDR3 has 13 residues. Germline values: CDR1 SGHVS, CDR2 FQNEAQ.

The rearrangement links TRBV5-1 to TRBJ2-3; a possible D gene is TRBD1 (6 bases). Germline V lookup: CDR1 SGHRS, CDR2 YFSETQ. V lost 2 bases, J lost 0 bases, and 10 bases lay in between. The CDR3 spans 15 residues. CDR3 DNA sequence: TGCGCCAGCAGCTTAACAGGGCGTAGCACAGATACGCAGTATTTT. Protein product: CASSLTGRSTDTQYF. The full variable domain, its missing parts supplied by reference TRBV5-1 and TRBJ2-3, is KAGVTQTPRYLIKTRGQQVTLSCSPISGHRSVSWYQQTPGQGLQFLFEYFSETQRNKGNFPGRFSGRQFSNSRSEMNVSTLELGDSALYLCASSLTGRSTDTQYFGPGTRLTVL.

This chain joins TRBV28 and TRBJ2-1; 8 bases map to TRBD1. Germline V gene data show CDR1 as MDHEN and CDR2 as SYDVKM. J gave up 4 bases and V 3 bases, and 5 bases lay outside the gene matches. The CDR3 has 15 residues. As DNA, the CDR3 is TGTGCCAGCAGTTTTCAGGGGGCGCCGTACAATGAGCAGTTCTTC. As protein: CASSFQGAPYNEQFF. The whole variable domain, filled in from reference TRBV28 and TRBJ2-1, reads DVKVTQSSRYLVKRTGEKVFLECVQDMDHENMFWYRQDPGLGLRLIYFSYDVKMKEKGDIPEGYSVSREKKERFSLILESASTNQTSMYLCASSFQGAPYNEQFFGPGTRLTVL.

This chain uses TRBV20-1 with TRBJ2-7; TRBD1 might be the D (5 bases). Germline V gene data show CDR1 as DFQATT and CDR2 as SNEGSKA (reference sequence). Trimming took off 3 bases at V and 4 bases at J, with 13 bases between the two ends. This CDR3 is built from 13 residues. The CDR3 DNA sequence: TGCAGTGCTAGTCGAGGAAGGGGTTACGAGCAGTACTTC. The encoded protein is CSASRGRGYEQYF.

The V gene is TRBV5-1, the J gene TRBJ2-3, with a weak D call TRBD1 (6 bases). Germline V CDR1 and CDR2: SGHRS, YFSETQ. Between the trimmed V and J ends, which lost 0 bases and 0 bases, there was a span of 11 bases. CDR3 length: 16 amino acids. The CDR3 sequence is CASSLARGGSTDTQYF. CDR3 in DNA: TGCGCCAGCAGCTTGGCCAGGGGTGGTAGCACAGATACGCAGTATTTT.

The CDR3 sequence: CASSSGSNEQYF. As DNA, the CDR3 is TGTGCCAGCAGCTCTGGGAGCAACGAGCAGTACTTC. J is TRBJ2-7 and V is TRBV13; D is perhaps TRBD2 (5 bases). Germline CDR1 PRHDT, CDR2 FYEKMQ (reference sequence). The CDR3 runs to 12 residues. Trimming removed 4 bases at V and 5 bases at J, with 9 bases between.